At least ten counts were recorded for the clone carrying this TCR beta chain. TCRdb analysed the 5' RACE reads with MiXCR anew, one entry per CDR3 protein. The table has just under 150,000 distinct CDR3 sequences, about 6% seen once. In germline, CDR1 is DFQATT, CDR2 SNEGSKA (reference sequence). The CDR3 runs to 15 residues. With 4 bases removed from V and 3 bases from J, the gap between germline ends came to 16 bases. The data originate from a study of T-cell memory formation after mild COVID-19. The V call is TRBV20-1, the J call TRBJ1-5, with no clear D. Sequences were obtained from PBMCs or a T cell subset sorted from them (not recorded which). The receptor was derived from an adult woman who had mild COVID-19 (a few samples of this study predate the infection). Cell type and time point are not known. The CDR3 region is CSAKPTGEFNQPQHF. CDR3 nucleotide sequence: TGCAGTGCTAAACCAACGGGCGAATTCAATCAGCCCCAGCATTTT.